This T cell receptor (beta chain) was profiled in a study of blood T cell repertoires in COVID-19 (dated by TCRdb to 2020 to 2021). A note on the overall study: The collaborator samples originated in the United States, Italy and Spain and spanned the acute and convalescent phases of COVID-19. Subjects who had been exposed to COVID-19, were actively infected with it, or had recovered from it provided the deeply sampled blood TCRbeta repertoires that made up the dataset. The repertoires were made available in a free public database intended to serve as a resource for research on the immune response to SARS-CoV-2. The samples were drawn from two sources: the first 160 participants of the ongoing ImmuneRACE study, and 950 to 1,500 subjects contributed by 6 global collaborators. Nearly every sample came with metadata listing a de-identified subject ID, COVID-19 status, age in years and sex. Where HLA class I and class II types were available, the types were taken from metadata supplied by the sample provider, not from assay-based typing. The material from the prospective study consisted of cDNA or gDNA derived from T cells, B-cell-depleted T cells, or PBMCs. Here is what the overall study found, with its caveats: The quantity of clinical and demographic metadata differed by source and by participant and was supplied without curation.

Each collaborating institution followed its own protocols to collect whole blood in K2EDTA tubes. Collaborator samples were shipped for TCRbeta analysis as frozen whole blood, isolated PBMCs, or DNA extracted from either sample type. Regarding this clone: No antigen is known for it. Qualities for individual bases were not recorded, and no much larger clone is one base off.

The CDR3 measures 16 amino acids from cysteine to phenylalanine. Just CDR3 DNA is preserved here, 48 bases in frame from base 1. V trim: 2 bases; J trim: 7 bases; unmatched bases: 7. The germline V gene provides CDR1 SGHAT and CDR2 FQNNGV. TCRbeta CDR3 regions were amplified from genomic DNA using the immunoSEQ Assay, a bias-controlled multiplex PCR. As for the original processing: Nucleated cell counts per sample were estimated from amplification of reference gene primers within the assay. To quantify the absolute abundance of each unique TCRbeta CDR3 rearrangement, sequence reads were collapsed and filtered. For each sample, productive Simpson clonality was calculated as the square root of Simpson's diversity index across productive rearrangements. TCRdb carries this immuneACCESS record with in-frame sequences only. Its versions omit some clonotypes, under half of them owing to an unresolved V gene in the studies checked, with the rest unexplained. V and J calls and clone size are those listed in that table; D and trimming were worked out from the DNA. This sample comprises about 270,000 clones, approximately 82% of them detected only once. The ten largest make up roughly 3.1% of the sample.

The V gene is TRBV11-2 and the J gene is TRBJ2-1; the junction holds 11 bases that match TRBD2. The sequencing sample was made of peripheral blood. This TCR was recovered from a woman between 18 and 30 years old with acute or convalescent COVID-19. In nucleotide form, the sequence is TGTGCCAGCAGCTTAAGTGGGACTAGCGGCTGGAATGAGCAGTTCTTC. It translates as CASSLSGTSGWNEQFF.